This entry is about one T cell receptor (beta chain). Its cognate antigen is unknown. These data belong to a study of graft-versus-host responses after intestinal transplantation. As for the study in general: Grafts that recipients had were multivisceral, liver-intestinal, or isolated intestinal transplants. General study points: An association linked early post-transplant HvG declines with peak circulating GvH clone levels. Within allografts, high graft-versus-host to host-versus-graft clonal ratios were seen among patients with graft-donor T cell macrochimerism. GvH clonotypes were identified within recipient marrow, with a subset emerging first in ileum or blood.

The data were produced by immunoSEQ multiplex PCR, yet TCRdb's version contains in-frame clones alone and is incomplete. The table records about 39,000 clones, approximately 95% of them present only once. This specimen was PBMCs, taken 700 to 750 days after intestinal transplantation. The clonotype comes from a human patient who received an intestinal transplant, so some T cells may come from the graft donor.

The CDR3: CASSLNPGTSGAHEQFF. CDR3 DNA sequence: TGTGCCAGCTCACTAAACCCTGGGACTAGCGGGGCCCATGAGCAGTTCTTC. The V and J genes are TRBV18 and TRBJ2-1; 13 bases map to TRBD2. Germline V lookup: CDR1 KGHSH, CDR2 LQKENI. The CDR3 runs 17 residues. V shed 4 bases and J 8 bases; nucleotides not matched to a gene: 11.